The clone carrying this T cell receptor beta chain ranks as large. Antigen unknown. Amplifying TCR beta CDR3 involved multiplex PCR carried out with 32 V and 13 J primers. TCRdb passed the multiplex PCR reads through MiXCR, listing each CDR3 protein once. The repertoire includes 3,100 or so distinct CDR3 sequences, approximately 40% of them detected once, and more than 13% sits in the top ten. These data originate in a study of immune heterogeneity within non-small cell lung tumors. With 600 ng used per sample, the template was genomic DNA from bulk tumor. Surgery yielded several widely spaced biopsies per primary tumor. Each patient presented with untreated, newly diagnosed non-small cell lung cancer and received curative surgery. There were roughly 16 donors in total. They were all newly diagnosed non-small cell lung cancer patients undergoing surgery with curative intent. General observations from the study: Tumor sites in a patient shared identical dominant CDR3 beta clonotypes and also carried site-unique high-frequency clones.

CDR3 size: 18 residues. J gave up 7 bases and V 4 bases, and 16 bases lay outside the gene matches. Looked up from germline, CDR1 is MNHNS and CDR2 is SASEGT. This receptor was identified in a man between 65 and 85 years old with non-small cell lung cancer. This chain connects TRBV6-1 to TRBJ1-4, with 9 bases lining up with TRBD1. The source material was lung tumor tissue. The CDR3 coding sequence is TGTGCCAGCAGTGGAATGGGGGGCAACAGGGGGCGCGGTGAAAAACTGTTTTTT. This sequence encodes CASSGMGGNRGRGEKLFF.